The entry below describes one T cell receptor (beta chain). Its specificity is not known. A J-beta primer mix and a sample-barcoded 5' primer were used in a second PCR of about 7 to 12 cycles. A single record per CDR3 protein comes from TCRdb applying MiXCR to the 5' RACE reads. The table includes about 570,000 distinct CDR3 sequences, about 25% detected once. The data derive from a study of blood T cells in healthy people across ages. The CDR3 is made up of 14 amino acids. V was shortened by 5 bases and J by 0 bases, with 11 bases between the two germline ends. CDR1 is DFQATT and CDR2 is SNEGSKA in the germline V gene (reference sequence). Study-wide results and limits: Higher naive T cell percentage went strongly together with higher TCR beta diversity. PBMCs that were unsorted prevented a conclusive naive versus antigen-experienced comparison.

The V gene is TRBV20-1, the J gene TRBJ1-3, with D maybe TRBD1 (6 bases). This TCR derives from a woman aged 70-85 years in good health. Sequenced: blood. The chain's CDR3 is CSASTGSSGNTIYF. CDR3 DNA sequence: TGCAGTGCTTCCACAGGGAGCTCTGGAAACACCATATATTTT.